This is a list of T cell receptor beta chains from one sample in a study of identical twins. Using its own MiXCR run on the 5' RACE reads, TCRdb lists one record per CDR3 protein. The sample consists of 470,000 or so distinct CDR3 sequences, 20% to 30% of them appearing once. The same data also contributed to another study, on T cells expressing NK-cell markers.

Sample: CD4+ T cells sorted from blood. All receptors derive from a woman aged 18-30 years in good health. Each CDR3 is given with its conserved first and last residue. D genes are given only for firm matches. Clone size, where shown, is once, few, many, or a class for clones that have expanded.

cdr3_nt	cdr3_aa	d_call	clone_size	v_call	j_call
TGTGCCAGCAGGAGGCGGACTAGCGGAAGCAATGAGCAGTTCTTC	CASRRRTSGSNEQFF	TRBD2	.	TRBV7-9	TRBJ2-1
TGTGCCAGCAATGGGGTAGCGGGAGGTGACAATGAGCAGTTCTTC	CASNGVAGGDNEQFF	TRBD2	.	TRBV19	TRBJ2-1
TGCAGTGCTAGAGACAACCTAAGGCGCCAAGAGACCCAGTACTTC	CSARDNLRRQETQYF	.	.	TRBV20-1	TRBJ2-5
TGCAGTGCGGGGACTAGAGGCCCAGATACGCAGTATTTT	CSAGTRGPDTQYF	TRBD2	few	TRBV20-1	TRBJ2-3
TGTGCCAGCAGCTTAACGGGAGGGGCCAGGGACGAGCAGTACTTC	CASSLTGGARDEQYF	TRBD2	few	TRBV7-3	TRBJ2-7
TGTGCCAGCGGGCGGGGCGGCTACACCTTC	CASGRGGYTF	.	.	TRBV12-3/TRBV12-4	TRBJ1-2
TGTGCCAGCAGCTTGTGGAGGACTAGCAATCAGCCCCAGCATTTT	CASSLWRTSNQPQHF	.	.	TRBV5-6	TRBJ1-5
TGCGCCAGCAGCTTGGAACTAGCGGTGGTTTACGAGCAGTACTTC	CASSLELAVVYEQYF	TRBD2	few	TRBV5-1	TRBJ2-7
TGCAGTGCTACTTGGACTAGCGGGGGGGCAAATGAGCAGTTCTTC	CSATWTSGGANEQFF	TRBD2	.	TRBV20-1	TRBJ2-1
TGCAGTGCTAGCACAGGGGATCAGCCCCAGCATTTT	CSASTGDQPQHF	TRBD1	.	TRBV20-1	TRBJ1-5
TGTGCCATCAGTGAGGGGGACCGATACAATGAGCAGTTCTTC	CAISEGDRYNEQFF	.	few	TRBV10-3	TRBJ2-1
TGTGCCAGTTGGACAGGGTCCTACGAGCAGTACTTC	CASWTGSYEQYF	TRBD1	few	TRBV5-8	TRBJ2-7
TGTGCCAGCAGCTTAGTTGCGACAGGGCTTAATGAAAAACTGTTTTTT	CASSLVATGLNEKLFF	TRBD1	few	TRBV7-2	TRBJ1-4
TGTGCCAGCAGCCAAGAGACTAGCGGGAGGGCCAGCACAGATACGCAGTATTTT	CASSQETSGRASTDTQYF	TRBD2	few	TRBV3-1	TRBJ2-3
TGTGCCAGCAGCTTAAGGACAGGGGGCCCAGAGACCCAGTACTTC	CASSLRTGGPETQYF	TRBD1	many	TRBV11-2	TRBJ2-5
TGTGCCAGCAGCGGCCAAGCGGGAGTGCCCGGGGAGGAGCAGTACTTC	CASSGQAGVPGEEQYF	TRBD2	few	TRBV9	TRBJ2-7
TGCGCCAGCAGCTTTTCCAGCGAACGGACCGGGGAGCTGTTTTTT	CASSFSSERTGELFF	.	.	TRBV5-1	TRBJ2-2
TGTGCCAGCAGTGAAGTAAGGGATACGCAGTATTTT	CASSEVRDTQYF	.	.	TRBV6-1	TRBJ2-3
TGTGCCAGCAGCTTAACCCCGAAGACAGATACGCAGTATTTT	CASSLTPKTDTQYF	.	.	TRBV7-2	TRBJ2-3
TGTGCCACCAGTGATAGTCACAGGACAGATACGCAGTATTTT	CATSDSHRTDTQYF	.	.	TRBV24-1	TRBJ2-3
TGTGCCATCAGTGAGTCAGGCGGTTATTACTACGAGCAGTACTTC	CAISESGGYYYEQYF	.	many	TRBV10-3	TRBJ2-7
TGTGCCGGTACCTTGGGCTACGAGCAGTACTTC	CAGTLGYEQYF	.	many	TRBV6-5	TRBJ2-7
TGCAGCGTTTCTCAACGGACTAGCGGGAGGGATGAGCAGTTCTTC	CSVSQRTSGRDEQFF	TRBD2	.	TRBV29-1	TRBJ2-1
TGCAGCGGGACAATTAGCTTGAACACTGAAGCTTTCTTT	CSGTISLNTEAFF	.	.	TRBV29-1	TRBJ1-1
TGTGCCAGCAACCAGCAACAGAACACTGAAGCTTTCTTT	CASNQQQNTEAFF	.	few	TRBV28	TRBJ1-1
TGTGCCAGCAGTTTAAGCCTGGCGGGGGCCCAAGAGACCCAGTACTTC	CASSLSLAGAQETQYF	.	.	TRBV12-3/TRBV12-4	TRBJ2-5
TGTGCCACCAGTGATCCGGGCAAGGGGACGCCCAAACAAAACACCGGGGAGCTGTTTTTT	CATSDPGKGTPKQNTGELFF	.	.	TRBV24-1	TRBJ2-2
TGCAGTGCTAGCGTAGTACCTTGGACTGGTGATTATGAGACCCAGTACTTC	CSASVVPWTGDYETQYF	.	.	TRBV20-1	TRBJ2-5
TGTGCCAGTAGTTCCAGGACGATGGAGACCCAGTACTTC	CASSSRTMETQYF	.	few	TRBV19	TRBJ2-5
TGCAGTGCTAGAGATCACAGAGATAATTCACCCCTCCACTTT	CSARDHRDNSPLHF	.	few	TRBV20-1	TRBJ1-6
TGTGCCACCAGCACCCGACTAGCGGGGGGGGAGACCCAGTACTTC	CATSTRLAGGETQYF	TRBD2	.	TRBV3-1	TRBJ2-5
TGTGCCAGCAGTGAAAGGACGCGGATATACGAGCAGTACTTC	CASSERTRIYEQYF	.	few	TRBV6-1	TRBJ2-7
TGTGCCAGCAGCCAAGCCACTCTGCTAGAGGGGCATTTTTACAATGAGCAGTTCTTC	CASSQATLLEGHFYNEQFF	.	.	TRBV4-2	TRBJ2-1
TGTGCCACCAGCAGAGAAACAGGGGGATCCTACGAGCAGTACTTC	CATSRETGGSYEQYF	TRBD1	many	TRBV15	TRBJ2-7
TGCGCCAGCAGCTTGGGGACTAGTAACTCCTACGAGCAGTACTTC	CASSLGTSNSYEQYF	TRBD2	few	TRBV5-1	TRBJ2-7
TGTGCCAGCAGTTTCCTGACTAGCGGGGCATACAATGAGCAGTTCTTC	CASSFLTSGAYNEQFF	TRBD2	many	TRBV12-3/TRBV12-4	TRBJ2-1
TGTGCCAGCAGTTACGCCCAACTCCACAGGGAAGCTTTCTTT	CASSYAQLHREAFF	.	few	TRBV6-5	TRBJ1-1